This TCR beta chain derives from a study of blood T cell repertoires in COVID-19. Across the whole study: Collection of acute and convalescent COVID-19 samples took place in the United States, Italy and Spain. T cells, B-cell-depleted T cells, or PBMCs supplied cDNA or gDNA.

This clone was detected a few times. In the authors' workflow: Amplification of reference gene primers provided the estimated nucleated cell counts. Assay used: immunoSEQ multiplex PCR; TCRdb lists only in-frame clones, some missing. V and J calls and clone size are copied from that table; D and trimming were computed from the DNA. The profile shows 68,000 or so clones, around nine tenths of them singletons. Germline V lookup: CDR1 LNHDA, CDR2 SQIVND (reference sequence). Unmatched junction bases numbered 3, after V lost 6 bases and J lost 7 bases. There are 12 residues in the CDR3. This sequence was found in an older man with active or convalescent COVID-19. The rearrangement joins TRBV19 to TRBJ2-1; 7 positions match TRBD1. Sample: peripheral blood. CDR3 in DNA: TGTGCCAGTAGGCAGACAGGGAATGAGCAGTTCTTC. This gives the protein CASRQTGNEQFF.